The source of this T cell receptor (beta chain) is a study of OX40 agonist ivuxolimab in advanced cancers. Study-level information: Patients were treated with intravenous ivuxolimab, dosed at 0.01 to 10 mg/kg and infused every 2 weeks.

Data came from immunoSEQ multiplex PCR; TCRdb stores just in-frame clones and leaves some out. The repertoire holds under 75,000 clones, with 70% to 90% as singletons. Deletions cut 5 bases from V and 10 bases from J, with 6 bases between. There are 10 residues in the CDR3. Germline loops: CDR1 MDHEN, CDR2 SYDVKM. Study results and limitations: Antigens targeted by the expanded peripheral T cells were not determined.

Blood samples were obtained at baseline, cycle 4 day 1, and cycle 7 day 1. With respect to this clone: Its specificity is unknown.

This receptor was taken from an adult with an advanced solid tumor such as melanoma, head and neck, liver or kidney cancer. The input for sequencing was CD4+ or CD8+ T cells sorted from blood, taken in a trial of the OX40 agonist ivuxolimab. The chain carries TRBV28 and TRBJ2-1; D unresolved. The CDR3 DNA is TGTGCCAGCAGTGGTCTAGAGCAGTTCTTC. It translates to CASSGLEQFF.